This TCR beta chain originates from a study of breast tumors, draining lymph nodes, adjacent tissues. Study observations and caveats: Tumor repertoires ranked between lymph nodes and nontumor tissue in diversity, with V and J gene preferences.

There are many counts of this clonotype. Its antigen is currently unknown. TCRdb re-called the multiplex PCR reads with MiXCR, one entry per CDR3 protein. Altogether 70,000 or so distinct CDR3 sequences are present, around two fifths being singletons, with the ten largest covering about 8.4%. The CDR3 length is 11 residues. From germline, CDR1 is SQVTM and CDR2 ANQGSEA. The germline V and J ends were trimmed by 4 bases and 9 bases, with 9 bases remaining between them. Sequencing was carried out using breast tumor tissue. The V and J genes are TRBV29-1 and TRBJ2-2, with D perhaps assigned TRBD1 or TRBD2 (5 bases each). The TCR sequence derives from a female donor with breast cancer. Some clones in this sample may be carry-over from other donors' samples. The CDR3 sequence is CSVGGSRELFF. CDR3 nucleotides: TGCAGCGTTGGGGGGTCTCGGGAGCTGTTTTTT.